The 5 T cell receptor beta chains given below trace back to one sample, sequenced in a study of blood T cells in healthy people across ages. Next came a second PCR, run for about 7 to 12 cycles, which used a sample-barcoded 5' primer along with a J-beta primer mix. A single record per CDR3 protein comes from TCRdb applying MiXCR to the 5' RACE reads. Of approximately 1.5 million distinct CDR3 sequences in the sample, roughly 30% are singletons; the top ten hold roughly 12%. Sequences were obtained from blood. These TCRs come from a woman aged 25 to 39 in good health.

The chain links TRBV20-1 to TRBJ2-1; D might be TRBD1 or TRBD2, each matching 6 bases. V shed 6 bases and J shed 0 bases, with 24 bases lying between them. Germline lookup yields CDR1 DFQATT and CDR2 SNEGSKA (reference sequence). This CDR3 region has 18 residues. The CDR3 DNA is TGCAGTGCAAGGGACGATACATGGAAGGGGGGCTCCTACAATGAGCAGTTCTTC. Protein: CSARDDTWKGGSYNEQFF.

This clonotype showed up just a few times. The chain carries TRBV20-1 and TRBJ2-1, with 9 bases fitting TRBD2. The V segment lost 6 bases and the J segment 4 bases; nucleotides outside the gene matches: 10. The length of the CDR3 is 15 residues. Germline CDR1 and CDR2: DFQATT and SNEGSKA (reference sequence). As DNA, the CDR3 is TGCAGTGCCTACTCGGGGGCGGGAGGGTACAATGAGCAGTTCTTC. Its translation: CSAYSGAGGYNEQFF.

This clonotype showed up just once. This chain uses TRBV5-7 with TRBJ2-2; TRBD2 agrees at 9 bases. TRBV5-7 is annotated as an ORF whose role is uncertain. The CDR3 consists of 17 residues. Trimming at V came to 4 bases and at J to 4 bases, leaving 11 bases not matched to a gene. In nucleotides, the CDR3 is TGTGCCAGCAGCCCCGGGGGCAGCGGGGGGCCCACCGGGGAGCTGTTTTTT. Translated, it gives CASSPGGSGGPTGELFF.

This clonotype was picked up many times. The chain recombines TRBV10-3 with TRBJ2-1; the match to TRBD1 covers 8 bases. The CDR3 has 14 residues. Germline V lookup: CDR1 ENHRY, CDR2 SYGVKD. Trimming cost V 2 bases and J 11 bases; bases outside gene matches: 8. CDR3: CAISEGQGQLKQFF. CDR3 nucleotides: TGTGCCATCAGTGAGGGACAGGGACAACTAAAGCAGTTCTTC.

J is TRBJ2-7 and V is TRBV28; D may match TRBD1 or TRBD2 (6 bases each). CDR3 length: 14 residues. The germline V and J ends were trimmed by 5 bases and 7 bases, with 18 bases remaining between them. The V gene's germline CDR1 is MDHEN and CDR2 SYDVKM. CDR3 residues: CASSPPGRGGEQYF. Here the CDR3 DNA reads TGTGCCAGCAGTCCTCCCGGCAGGGGAGGAGAGCAGTACTTC.